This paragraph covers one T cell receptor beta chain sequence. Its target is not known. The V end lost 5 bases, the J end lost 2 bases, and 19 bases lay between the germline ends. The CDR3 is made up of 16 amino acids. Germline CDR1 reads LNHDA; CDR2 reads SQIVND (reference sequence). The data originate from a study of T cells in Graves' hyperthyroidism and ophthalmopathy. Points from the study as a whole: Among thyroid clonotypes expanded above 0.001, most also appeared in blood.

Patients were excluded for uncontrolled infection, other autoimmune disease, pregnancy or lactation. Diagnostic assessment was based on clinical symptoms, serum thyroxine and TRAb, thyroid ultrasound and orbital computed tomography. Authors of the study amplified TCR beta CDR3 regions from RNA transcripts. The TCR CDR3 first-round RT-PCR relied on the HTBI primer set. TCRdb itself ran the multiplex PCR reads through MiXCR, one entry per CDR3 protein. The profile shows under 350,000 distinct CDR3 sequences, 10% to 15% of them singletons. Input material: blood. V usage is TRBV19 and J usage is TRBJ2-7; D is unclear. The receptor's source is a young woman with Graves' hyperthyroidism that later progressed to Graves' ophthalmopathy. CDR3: CASSGRQTFGPYEQYF. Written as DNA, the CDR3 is TGTGCCAGTAGTGGTCGCCAGACCTTTGGGCCCTACGAGCAGTACTTC.